These 15 T cell receptor beta chains originate from one sample sequenced in a study of T cell responses to AZD1222 COVID-19 vaccine. Libraries were prepared by immunoSEQ multiplex PCR; TCRdb keeps only in-frame clonotypes and omits some of them. This table has about 190,000 clones, 85% to 90% appearing once. The sequenced sample was peripheral blood, obtained on day 0 of AZD1222 vaccination. The receptors derive from an adult in good health.

The V and J genes are TRBV3-1 (or the pseudogene TRBV3-2) and TRBJ2-5, with a weak D call TRBD1 (6 bases). Trimming removed 0 bases at V and 4 bases at J, with 9 bases between. The CDR3 covers 14 residues. Germline V lookup: CDR1 LGHDT, CDR2 YNNKEL (reference sequence). The CDR3 loop is CASSQEPQGETQYF. Written as DNA, the CDR3 is TGTGCCAGCAGCCAAGAACCACAGGGAGAGACCCAGTACTTC.

The rearrangement joins TRBV28 to TRBJ2-2; D is unclear. The CDR3 contains 13 residues. Trimming shortened V by 10 bases and J by 0 bases, and 9 bases separated the two germline ends. Per the germline V gene, CDR1 is MDHEN and CDR2 is SYDVKM. This CDR3 reads CATRTANTGELFF. In nucleotides, the CDR3 is TGTGCCACTCGGACGGCGAACACCGGGGAGCTGTTTTTT.

The V and J genes are TRBV5-4 and TRBJ1-1; 8 nucleotides match TRBD1. V lost 5 bases to trimming and J lost 1 base; unmatched junction nucleotides: 7. Germline assignment: CDR1 SGHNT and CDR2 YYREEE (reference sequence). This CDR3 is 15 amino acids long. CDR3 protein: CASRSDGTGNTEAFF. The CDR3 coding sequence is TGTGCCAGCAGATCCGACGGGACAGGGAACACTGAAGCTTTCTTT.

The chain uses TRBV7-8 and TRBJ2-7, with 7 nucleotides matching TRBD2. The V segment lost 2 bases and the J segment 3 bases; nucleotides outside the gene matches: 22. The CDR3 covers 20 residues. In germline, CDR1 is SGHVS, CDR2 FQNEAQ. The chain's CDR3 is CASSLPIGALSGCWCYEQYV. In DNA, the CDR3 is TGTGCCAGCAGCTTACCGATCGGAGCGCTTAGCGGGTGCTGGTGCTACGAGCAGTACGTC.

The CDR3 nucleotides are TGTGCCATCAGGGCGGGGACAGGACAGGATGTCAGTGGGGCCAACGTCCTGACTTTC. This translates into CAIRAGTGQDVSGANVLTF. The chain uses TRBV10-3 and TRBJ2-6; 8 bases match TRBD1. J gave up 3 bases and V 6 bases, and 16 bases lay outside the gene matches. The germline V gene has CDR1 ENHRY and CDR2 SYGVKD. This CDR3 is 19 amino acids long.

This clone was recorded only once. The gene calls are TRBV7-9 and TRBJ2-5; no firm D call. Trimming pared 8 bases from V and 4 bases from J, leaving 14 bases between. Germline CDR1 reads SEHNR; CDR2 reads FQNEAQ (reference sequence). The CDR3 extends over 13 amino acids. CDR3 protein: CASGRGSPETQYF. CDR3 nucleotide sequence: TGTGCCAGCGGCCGAGGCAGCCCAGAGACCCAGTACTTC.

V usage is TRBV5-6 and J usage is TRBJ2-1, with D maybe TRBD2 (7 bases). Between the trimmed V and J ends, which lost 6 bases and 3 bases, there was a span of 16 bases. From germline, CDR1 is SGHDT and CDR2 YYEEEE. CDR3 length: 15 residues. As DNA, the CDR3 is TGTGCCAGCACTCCGGCGGGGGCTAGCTACAATGAGCAGTTCTTC. Translation gives CASTPAGASYNEQFF.

The chain combines TRBV14 with TRBJ2-7; D unclear. Trimming removed 2 bases from V and 3 bases from J, with 5 bases in between. The CDR3 has 12 residues. Germline V gives CDR1 SGHDN, CDR2 FVKESK. The CDR3 DNA is TGTGCCAGCAGCCAATTGGGCTACGAGCAGTACTTC. It is translated as CASSQLGYEQYF.

This sequence joins TRBV2 and TRBJ2-7; 10 bases fit TRBD2. In germline, CDR1 is SNHLY, CDR2 FYNNEI. Trimming took 3 bases from V and 4 from J; bases not matched to a gene: 12. The CDR3 length is 17 residues. CDR3 coding DNA: TGTGCCAGCAGTGATTCTCCAGCGGGGGGGCTTAGTTACGAGCAGTACGTC. This codes for CASSDSPAGGLSYEQYV.

The chain recombines TRBV10-1 with TRBJ2-3, with 8 bases aligning to TRBD1. The CDR3 contains 14 residues. CDR1 is WNHNN and CDR2 is SYGVQD in the germline V gene (reference sequence). Losses at the gene ends were 7 bases for V and 2 bases for J; bases not matched to a gene: 5. The DNA for the CDR3 is TGCGCCAGCAAAAAGGGACAGGACACAGATACGCAGTATTTT. Residues: CASKKGQDTDTQYF.

J is TRBJ2-7 and V is TRBV6-2 or TRBV6-3; 7 bases are a match to TRBD2. The CDR3 covers 14 residues. Per the germline V gene, CDR1 is MNHEY and CDR2 is SVGEGT. J was trimmed by 3 bases and V by 4 bases; bases with no gene match: 6. The DNA of the CDR3 is TGTGCCAGCAGTTCTTGGGCGGGGGACTACGAGCAGTACGTC. This codes for CASSSWAGDYEQYV.

The chain uses TRBV5-1 and TRBJ2-5; 7 nucleotides match TRBD2. J lost 5 bases, V lost 0 bases, and 13 bases had no gene match. Germline CDR1 is SGHRS and CDR2 is YFSETQ. This CDR3 comprises 17 residues. The CDR3 DNA follows: TGCGCCAGCAGCTTGGGGGGGAGACGACTAGCTTGGGAGACCCAGTACTTC. As protein: CASSLGGRRLAWETQYF.

J is TRBJ1-5 and V is TRBV2, with 9 bases fitting TRBD1. From germline, CDR1 is SNHLY and CDR2 FYNNEI. CDR3 length: 14 residues. With 8 bases clipped from V and 2 bases from J, the junction kept 4 bases outside the gene matches. CDR3 in amino acids: CASGRDRGNQPQHF. The CDR3 DNA is TGTGCCAGCGGGAGGGACAGGGGCAATCAGCCCCAGCATTTT.

The chain recombines TRBV7-6 with TRBJ2-7; unclear D gene. This CDR3 has 11 amino acids. Germline lookup yields CDR1 SGHVS and CDR2 FNYEAQ. The ends were cut back, 5 bases at V and 0 bases at J, with 2 bases in the middle. The CDR3 sequence is CASSPSYEQYF. CDR3 DNA: TGTGCCAGCAGCCCCTCCTACGAGCAGTACTTC.

The rearrangement joins TRBV4-1 to TRBJ2-2, with D possibly being TRBD2 (5 bases). Trimming removed 1 base from V and 6 bases from J, with 12 bases in between. This CDR3 region has 15 residues. CDR1 and CDR2 from the germline V gene are MGHRA and YSYEKL. DNA of the CDR3: TGCGCCAGCAGCCAAGGGGCGGGCCTCCCCGGGGAGCTGTTTTTT. This codes for CASSQGAGLPGELFF.